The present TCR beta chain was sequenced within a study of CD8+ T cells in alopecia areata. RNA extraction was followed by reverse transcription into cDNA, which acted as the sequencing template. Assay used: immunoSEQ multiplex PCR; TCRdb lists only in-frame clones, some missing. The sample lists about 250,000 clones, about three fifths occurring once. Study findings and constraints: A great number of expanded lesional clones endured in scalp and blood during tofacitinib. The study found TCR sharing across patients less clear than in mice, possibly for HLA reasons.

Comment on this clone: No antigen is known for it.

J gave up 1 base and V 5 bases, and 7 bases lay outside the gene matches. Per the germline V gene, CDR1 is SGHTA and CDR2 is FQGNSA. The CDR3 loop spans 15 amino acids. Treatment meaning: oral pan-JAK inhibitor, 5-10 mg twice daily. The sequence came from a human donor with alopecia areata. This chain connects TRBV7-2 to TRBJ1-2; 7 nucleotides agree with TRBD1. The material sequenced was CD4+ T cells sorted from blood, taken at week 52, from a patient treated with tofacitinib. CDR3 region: CASSPRQGVNYGYTF. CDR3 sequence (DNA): TGTGCCAGCAGCCCCCGACAGGGTGTTAACTATGGCTACACCTTC.